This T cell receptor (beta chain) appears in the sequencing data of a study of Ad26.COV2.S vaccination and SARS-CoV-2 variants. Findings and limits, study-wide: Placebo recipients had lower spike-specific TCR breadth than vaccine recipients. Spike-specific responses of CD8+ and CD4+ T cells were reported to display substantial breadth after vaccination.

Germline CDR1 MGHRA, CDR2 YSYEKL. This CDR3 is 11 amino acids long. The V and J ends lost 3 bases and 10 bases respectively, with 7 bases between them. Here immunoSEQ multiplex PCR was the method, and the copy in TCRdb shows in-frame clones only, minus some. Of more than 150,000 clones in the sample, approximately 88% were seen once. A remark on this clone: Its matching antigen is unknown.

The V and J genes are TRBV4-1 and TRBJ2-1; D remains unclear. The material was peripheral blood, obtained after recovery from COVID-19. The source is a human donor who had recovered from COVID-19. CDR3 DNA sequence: TGCGCCAGCAGCCAGGGGTTGGAGCAGTTCTTC. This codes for CASSQGLEQFF.